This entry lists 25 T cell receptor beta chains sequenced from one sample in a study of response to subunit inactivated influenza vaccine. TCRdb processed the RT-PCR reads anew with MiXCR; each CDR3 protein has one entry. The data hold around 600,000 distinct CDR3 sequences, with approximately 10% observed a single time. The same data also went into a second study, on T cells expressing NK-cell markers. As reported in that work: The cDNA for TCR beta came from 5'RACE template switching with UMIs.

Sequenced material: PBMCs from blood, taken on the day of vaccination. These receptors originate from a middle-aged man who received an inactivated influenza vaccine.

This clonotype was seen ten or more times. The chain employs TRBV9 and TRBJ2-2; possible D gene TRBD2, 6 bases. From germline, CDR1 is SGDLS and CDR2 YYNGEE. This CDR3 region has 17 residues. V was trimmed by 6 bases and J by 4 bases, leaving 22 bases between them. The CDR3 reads CASTRGTGGTFTGELFF. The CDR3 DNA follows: TGTGCCAGCACCCGAGGGACTGGCGGGACTTTCACCGGGGAGCTGTTTTTT.

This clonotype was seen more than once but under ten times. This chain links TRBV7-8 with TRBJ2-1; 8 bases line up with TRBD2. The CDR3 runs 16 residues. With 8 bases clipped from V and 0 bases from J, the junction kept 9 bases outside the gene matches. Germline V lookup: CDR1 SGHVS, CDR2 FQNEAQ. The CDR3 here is CASAPLSGSSYNEQFF. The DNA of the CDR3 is TGTGCCAGCGCCCCACTGAGCGGGAGCTCCTACAATGAGCAGTTCTTC.

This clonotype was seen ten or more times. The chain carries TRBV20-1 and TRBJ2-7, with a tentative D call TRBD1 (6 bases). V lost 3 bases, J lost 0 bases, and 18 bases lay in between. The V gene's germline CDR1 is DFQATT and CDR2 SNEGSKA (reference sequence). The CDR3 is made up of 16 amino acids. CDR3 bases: TGCAGTGCTAGGGACAGCTTAGACTCAAGCTCCTACGAGCAGTACTTC. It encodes CSARDSLDSSSYEQYF.

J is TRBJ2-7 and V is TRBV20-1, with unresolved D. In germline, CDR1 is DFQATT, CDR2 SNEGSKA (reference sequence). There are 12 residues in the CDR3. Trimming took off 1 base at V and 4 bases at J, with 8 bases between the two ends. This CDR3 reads CSARGELYEQYF. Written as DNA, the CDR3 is TGCAGTGCTAGAGGGGAATTGTACGAGCAGTACTTC.

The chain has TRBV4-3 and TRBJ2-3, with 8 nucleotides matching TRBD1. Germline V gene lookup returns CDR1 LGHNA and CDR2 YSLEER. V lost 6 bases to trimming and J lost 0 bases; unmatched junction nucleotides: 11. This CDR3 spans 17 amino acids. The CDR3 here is CASSPQGGPSSTDTQYF. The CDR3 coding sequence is TGCGCCAGCAGTCCACAGGGGGGACCTTCAAGCACAGATACGCAGTATTTT.

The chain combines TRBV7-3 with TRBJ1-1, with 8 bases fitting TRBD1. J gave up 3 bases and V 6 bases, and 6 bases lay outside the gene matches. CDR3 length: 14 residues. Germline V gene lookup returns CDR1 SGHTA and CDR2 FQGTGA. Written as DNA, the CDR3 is TGTGCCAGCAGAAGGACAGGGATGGACACTGAAGCTTTCTTT. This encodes CASRRTGMDTEAFF.

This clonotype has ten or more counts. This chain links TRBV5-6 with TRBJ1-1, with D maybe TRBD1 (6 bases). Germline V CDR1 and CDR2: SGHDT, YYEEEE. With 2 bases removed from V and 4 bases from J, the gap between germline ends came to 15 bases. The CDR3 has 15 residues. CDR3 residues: CASSLGAARGTEAFF. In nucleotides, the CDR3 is TGTGCCAGCAGCTTAGGGGCAGCCAGGGGCACTGAAGCTTTCTTT.

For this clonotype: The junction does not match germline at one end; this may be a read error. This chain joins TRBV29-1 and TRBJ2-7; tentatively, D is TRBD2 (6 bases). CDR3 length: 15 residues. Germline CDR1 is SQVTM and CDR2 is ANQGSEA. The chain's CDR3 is CSVEEGAGTSYEQYF. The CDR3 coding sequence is TGCAGCGTAGAAGAGGGCGCGGGGACCTCCTACGAGCAGTACTTC.

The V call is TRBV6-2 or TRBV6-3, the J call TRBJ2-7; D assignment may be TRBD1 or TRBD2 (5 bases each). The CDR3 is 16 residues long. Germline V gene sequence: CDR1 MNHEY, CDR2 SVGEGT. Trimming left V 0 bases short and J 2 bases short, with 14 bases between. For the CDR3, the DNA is TGTGCCAGCAGTTACTCGGTGGAGGACACCCCCTACGAGCAGTACTTC. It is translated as CASSYSVEDTPYEQYF.

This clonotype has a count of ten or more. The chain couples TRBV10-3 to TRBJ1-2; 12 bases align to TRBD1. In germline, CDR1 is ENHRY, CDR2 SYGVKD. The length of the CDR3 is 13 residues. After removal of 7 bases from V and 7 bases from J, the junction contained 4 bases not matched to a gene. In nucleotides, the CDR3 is TGTGCCATCAAGGGACAGGGGGCCTTTGGCTACACCTTC. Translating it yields CAIKGQGAFGYTF.

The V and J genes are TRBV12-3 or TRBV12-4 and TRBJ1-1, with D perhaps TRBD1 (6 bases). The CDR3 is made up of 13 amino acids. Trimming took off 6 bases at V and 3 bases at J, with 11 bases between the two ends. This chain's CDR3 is CASSRGSDTEAFF. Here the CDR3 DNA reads TGTGCCAGCAGCAGGGGTTCGGACACTGAAGCTTTCTTT.

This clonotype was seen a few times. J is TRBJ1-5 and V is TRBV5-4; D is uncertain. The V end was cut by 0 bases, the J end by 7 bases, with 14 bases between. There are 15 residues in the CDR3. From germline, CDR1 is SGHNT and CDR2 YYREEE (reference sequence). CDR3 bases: TGTGCCAGCAGCTTGGGCGGGGTGTTGGGCCAGCCCCAGCATTTT. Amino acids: CASSLGGVLGQPQHF.

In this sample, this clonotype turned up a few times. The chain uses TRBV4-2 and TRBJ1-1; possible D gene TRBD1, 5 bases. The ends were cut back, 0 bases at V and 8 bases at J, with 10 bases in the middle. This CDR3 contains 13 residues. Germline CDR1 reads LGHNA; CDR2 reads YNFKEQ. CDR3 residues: CASSQDGGVEAFF. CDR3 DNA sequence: TGTGCCAGCAGCCAAGATGGAGGGGTGGAAGCTTTCTTT.

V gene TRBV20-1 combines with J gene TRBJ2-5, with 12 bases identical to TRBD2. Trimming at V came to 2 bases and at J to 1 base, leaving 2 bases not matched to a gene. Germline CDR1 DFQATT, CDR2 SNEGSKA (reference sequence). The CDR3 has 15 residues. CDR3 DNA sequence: TGCAGTGCTAGACCGACTAGCGGGAGCCAAGAGACCCAGTACTTC. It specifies CSARPTSGSQETQYF.

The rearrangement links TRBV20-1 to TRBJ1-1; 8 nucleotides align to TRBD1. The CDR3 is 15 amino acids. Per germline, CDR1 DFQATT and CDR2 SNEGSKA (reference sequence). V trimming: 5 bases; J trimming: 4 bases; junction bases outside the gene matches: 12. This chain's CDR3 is CSAFQGAMAGTEAFF. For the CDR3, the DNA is TGCAGTGCTTTCCAGGGGGCGATGGCAGGCACTGAAGCTTTCTTT.

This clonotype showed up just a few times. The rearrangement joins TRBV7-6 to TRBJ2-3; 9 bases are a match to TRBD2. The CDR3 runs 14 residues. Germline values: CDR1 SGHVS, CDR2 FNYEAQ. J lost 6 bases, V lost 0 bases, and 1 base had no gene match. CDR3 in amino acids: CASSLASGGDTQYF. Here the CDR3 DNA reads TGTGCCAGCAGCTTAGCTAGCGGGGGTGATACGCAGTATTTT.

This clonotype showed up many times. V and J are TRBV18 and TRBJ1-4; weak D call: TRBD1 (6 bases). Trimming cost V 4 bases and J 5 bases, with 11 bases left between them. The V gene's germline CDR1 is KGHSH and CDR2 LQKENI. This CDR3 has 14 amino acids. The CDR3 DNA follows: TGTGCCAGCTCACGACGGGACAAAAATGAAAAACTGTTTTTT. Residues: CASSRRDKNEKLFF.

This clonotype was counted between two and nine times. As DNA, the CDR3 is TGTGCCAGCAGCCAAGATAAACTGGTTCAGCCCTACTCTGGAAACACCATATATTTT. Translating it yields CASSQDKLVQPYSGNTIYF. The J gene is TRBJ1-3, the V gene TRBV4-2; no clear D. Germline V gene sequence: CDR1 LGHNA, CDR2 YNFKEQ. CDR3 length: 19 amino acids. V was clipped by 0 bases and J by 0 bases, with 18 bases between them.

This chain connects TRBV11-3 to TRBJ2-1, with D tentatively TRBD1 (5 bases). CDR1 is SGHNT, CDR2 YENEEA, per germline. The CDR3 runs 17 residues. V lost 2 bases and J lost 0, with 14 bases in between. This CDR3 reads CASSLSLTDNSYNEQFF. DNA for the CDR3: TGTGCCAGCAGCTTATCCCTGACAGACAACTCCTACAATGAGCAGTTCTTC.

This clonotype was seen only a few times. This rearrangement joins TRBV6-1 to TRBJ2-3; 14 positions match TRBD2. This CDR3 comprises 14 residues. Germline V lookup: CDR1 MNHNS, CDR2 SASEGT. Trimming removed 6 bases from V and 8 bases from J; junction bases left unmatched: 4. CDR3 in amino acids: CASSQGLAGATQYF. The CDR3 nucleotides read TGTGCCAGCAGCCAGGGACTAGCGGGGGCTACGCAGTATTTT.

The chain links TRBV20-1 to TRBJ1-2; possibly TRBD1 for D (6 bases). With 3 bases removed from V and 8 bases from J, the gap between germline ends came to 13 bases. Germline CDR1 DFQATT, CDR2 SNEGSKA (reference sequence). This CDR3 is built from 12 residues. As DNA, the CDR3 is TGCAGTGCTAGTCCGGGGGCCTCGGGCTACACCTTC. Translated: CSASPGASGYTF.

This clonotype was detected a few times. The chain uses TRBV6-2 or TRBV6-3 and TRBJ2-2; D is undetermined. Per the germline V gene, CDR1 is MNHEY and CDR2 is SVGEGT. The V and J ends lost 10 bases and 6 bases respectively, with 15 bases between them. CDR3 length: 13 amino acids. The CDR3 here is CATSRFTSGELFF. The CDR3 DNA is TGTGCCACCTCCCGATTTACGTCCGGGGAGCTGTTTTTT.

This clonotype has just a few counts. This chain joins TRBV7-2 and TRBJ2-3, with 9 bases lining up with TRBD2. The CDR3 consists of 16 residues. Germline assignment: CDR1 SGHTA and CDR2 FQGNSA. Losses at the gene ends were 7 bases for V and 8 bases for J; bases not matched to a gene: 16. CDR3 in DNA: TGTGCCAGCACCCTACTAGCGGGCTTCGGCACGGGTACGCAGTATTTT. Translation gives CASTLLAGFGTGTQYF.

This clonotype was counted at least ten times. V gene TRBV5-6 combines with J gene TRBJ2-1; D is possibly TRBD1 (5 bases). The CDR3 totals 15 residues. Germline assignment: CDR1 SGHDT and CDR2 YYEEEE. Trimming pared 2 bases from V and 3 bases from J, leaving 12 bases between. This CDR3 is CASSLLQGLYNEQFF. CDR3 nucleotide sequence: TGTGCCAGCAGCTTATTGCAGGGTCTCTACAATGAGCAGTTCTTC.

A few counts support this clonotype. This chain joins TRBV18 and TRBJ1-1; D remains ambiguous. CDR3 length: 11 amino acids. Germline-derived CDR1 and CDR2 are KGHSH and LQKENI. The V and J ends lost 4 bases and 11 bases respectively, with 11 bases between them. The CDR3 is CASSLKDSAFF. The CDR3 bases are TGTGCCAGCTCACTGAAAGATTCTGCTTTCTTT.